These 24 T cell receptor beta chains were all obtained from the same sample, sequenced in a study of blood T cell repertoires in COVID-19. Profiling relied on immunoSEQ multiplex PCR, and the TCRdb table lists in-frame clones only, not all of them. Here the sample spans roughly 380,000 clones, 85% being singletons. The sequencing input was peripheral blood. Receptors were obtained from a woman aged 18 to 35 with acute or convalescent COVID-19.

CDR3 protein: CASSPVGQGTGYTF. The CDR3 region has the DNA TGCGCCAGCAGCCCCGTGGGACAGGGAACTGGCTACACCTTC. This chain uses TRBV5-1 with TRBJ1-2; 9 positions match TRBD1. CDR1 is SGHRS and CDR2 is YFSETQ in the germline V gene. V was clipped by 4 bases and J by 7 bases; unmatched bases: 8. CDR3 length equals 14 residues.

This rearrangement joins TRBV7-9 to TRBJ2-1, with 8 bases lining up with TRBD2. Trimming cost V 9 bases and J 6 bases; bases outside gene matches: 10. The CDR3 has 14 residues. Germline CDR1 is SEHNR and CDR2 is FQNEAQ (reference sequence). This CDR3 is CASIKSGRVNEQFF. The CDR3 DNA reads as TGTGCCAGTATCAAAAGCGGGAGAGTCAATGAGCAGTTCTTC.

As regards this clone: The junction departs from the called germline gene at one end, perhaps through a read error. The V and J genes are TRBV18 and TRBJ1-1; D is undetermined. The CDR3 has 13 residues. The germline CDR1 and CDR2 sequences are KGHSH and LQKENI. This CDR3 is CASSPLKNTEAFF. CDR3 DNA sequence: TGTGCCAGCTCCCCACTTAAGAACACTGAAGCTTTCTTT.

The J gene is TRBJ2-7, the V gene TRBV2, with 15 bases identical to TRBD2. Germline CDR1 and CDR2: SNHLY and FYNNEI. With V trimmed by 1 base and J by 2 bases, 6 bases remained unmatched. The CDR3 length is 18 residues. The CDR3 nucleotides are TGTGCCAGCAGTGAAGAGGGGACTAGCGGGGGGCCCCCCTACGAGCAGTACTTC. Protein: CASSEEGTSGGPPYEQYF.

This clone was seen a handful of times. V and J are TRBV10-2 and TRBJ2-5; D is uncertain. The V end lost 4 bases, the J end lost 5 bases, and 5 bases lay between the germline ends. The CDR3 runs 11 residues. Germline V gene sequence: CDR1 WSHSY, CDR2 SAAADI. CDR3 amino acids: CASSVSETQYF. The CDR3 DNA sequence: TGCGCCAGCAGTGTATCCGAGACCCAGTACTTC.

This clone came up once. This chain connects TRBV4-1 to TRBJ2-5; 7 bases fit TRBD1. The CDR3 consists of 14 residues. V gave up 9 bases and J gave up 4 bases; unmatched junction bases: 11. The germline gives CDR1 MGHRA, CDR2 YSYEKL. In nucleotides, the CDR3 is TGCGCCAGTGCCCCATATGGGACAGCAGAGACCCAGTACTTC. Its protein is CASAPYGTAETQYF.

The J gene is TRBJ2-7, the V gene TRBV10-3; TRBD1 might be the D (6 bases). The germline V gene has CDR1 ENHRY and CDR2 SYGVKD. With 2 bases removed from V and 12 bases from J, the gap between germline ends came to 20 bases. The CDR3 sequence is 14 residues long. DNA of the CDR3: TGTGCCATCAGTGAGGCTCCAGGTTCCAGGGGTTGGTACTTC. As protein: CAISEAPGSRGWYF.

The genes are TRBV10-1 and TRBJ1-1; D unresolved. V lost 0 bases, J lost 5 bases, and 7 bases lay in between. This CDR3 spans 13 amino acids. Germline CDR1 WNHNN, CDR2 SYGVQD (reference sequence). CDR3 sequence: CASSESEWTEAFF. CDR3 sequence (DNA): TGCGCCAGCAGTGAGTCGGAGTGGACTGAAGCTTTCTTT.

The chain recombines TRBV7-2 with TRBJ2-1; 11 positions match TRBD2. After removal of 9 bases from V and 3 bases from J, the junction contained 7 bases not matched to a gene. The CDR3 is 15 residues long. Germline values: CDR1 SGHTA, CDR2 FQGNSA. CDR3 amino acids: CASQVGLAVYNEQFF. CDR3 sequence (DNA): TGTGCCAGTCAGGTGGGACTAGCGGTCTACAATGAGCAGTTCTTC.

The V and J genes are TRBV28 and TRBJ2-7, with 11 bases identical to TRBD2. Trimming at V came to 8 bases and at J to 0 bases, leaving 3 bases not matched to a gene. Germline V gene sequence: CDR1 MDHEN, CDR2 SYDVKM. There are 14 residues in the CDR3. For the CDR3, the DNA is TGTGCCAGCGATAGCGGGGGGGGCTCCTACGAGCAGTACTTC. It is translated as CASDSGGGSYEQYF.

The rearrangement links TRBV6-5 to TRBJ1-6, with no clear D. The CDR3 consists of 13 residues. V gave up 8 bases and J gave up 3 bases, with 8 bases separating them. In germline, CDR1 is MNHEY, CDR2 SVGAGI. CDR3 DNA sequence: TGTGCCAGCGGCCGGGACTATAATTCACCCCTCCACTTT. This encodes CASGRDYNSPLHF.

The V gene is TRBV29-1, the J gene TRBJ2-3; TRBD2 is a possible D gene (5 bases). V was shortened by 4 bases and J by 0 bases, with 14 bases between the two germline ends. Germline lookup yields CDR1 SQVTM and CDR2 ANQGSEA. This CDR3 is built from 15 residues. The CDR3 protein is CSVGPLALSTDTQYF. For the CDR3, the DNA is TGCAGCGTTGGCCCTTTAGCGCTTAGCACAGATACGCAGTATTTT.

This clone is a singleton in its sample. The V and J genes are TRBV12-3 or TRBV12-4 and TRBJ1-1; TRBD1 matches at 7 bases. The CDR3 totals 12 residues. The V segment lost 1 base and the J segment 12 bases; nucleotides outside the gene matches: 5. The CDR3: CASSLGGQRPFF. The CDR3 DNA follows: TGTGCCAGCAGTTTAGGGGGACAGCGGCCTTTCTTT.

J is TRBJ1-1 and V is TRBV5-5; a weak D match, TRBD1 (5 bases). The CDR3 is 15 amino acids. Trimming cost V 4 bases and J 0 bases, with 13 bases left between them. From germline, CDR1 is SGHKS and CDR2 YYEKEE (reference sequence). This CDR3 reads CASSPVRVMNTEAFF. CDR3 DNA: TGTGCCAGCAGCCCGGTCAGGGTTATGAACACTGAAGCTTTCTTT.

The V call is TRBV18, the J call TRBJ1-6; tentatively, D is TRBD1 (5 bases). The CDR3 spans 15 residues. Trimming took 5 bases from V and 9 from J, leaving 17 bases between them. Germline V gene sequence: CDR1 KGHSH, CDR2 LQKENI. Here the CDR3 reads CASSTSQGSGSPLHF. The CDR3 DNA reads as TGTGCCAGCTCAACGTCCCAGGGTTCGGGTTCACCCCTCCACTTT.

V gene TRBV9 combines with J gene TRBJ2-7; possibly TRBD2 for D (6 bases). Trimming removed 0 bases from V and 3 bases from J, with 13 bases in between. The CDR3 is 15 residues long. The germline CDR1 and CDR2 sequences are SGDLS and YYNGEE. The CDR3 nucleotides are TGTGCCAGCAGCGTAGAGGAGGGACCTTACTACGAGCAGTACTTC. Translating gives CASSVEEGPYYEQYF.

This sequence joins TRBV21-1 and TRBJ2-3; the table's D gene call, TRBD2, was not cross checked with the DNA. TRBV21-1 is reported as a pseudogene. CDR3 length equals 17 residues. The CDR3 sequence is CASSKAKRGGLTDTQYF. The CDR3 DNA is TGTGCCAGCAGCAAAGCAAAACGGGGAGGGCTCACAGATACGCAGTATTTT.

V usage is TRBV6-5 and J usage is TRBJ2-6; perhaps TRBD1 as D (5 bases). CDR3 length equals 14 residues. V was cut by 6 bases and J by 2 bases, with 8 bases left in between. CDR1 and CDR2 (germline): MNHEY, SVGAGI. DNA of the CDR3: TGTGCCAGCAGAGACAGAGCTGGGGCCAACGTCCTGACTTTC. It codes for CASRDRAGANVLTF.

This clone was observed a few times. The chain combines TRBV30 with TRBJ2-1; D perhaps matches TRBD2 (5 bases). Germline CDR1 and CDR2: GTSNPN and SVGIG (reference sequence). This CDR3 is 11 amino acids long. DNA of the CDR3: TGTGCACGGAGGCAGAACAATGAGCAGTTCTTC. It translates to CARRQNNEQFF.

J is TRBJ2-3 and V is TRBV28; 10 bases align to TRBD2. Germline V gene lookup returns CDR1 MDHEN and CDR2 SYDVKM. The CDR3 is made up of 15 amino acids. With V trimmed by 5 bases and J by 3 bases, 5 bases remained unmatched. The CDR3 protein is CASSRAGGPTDTQYF. The CDR3 DNA sequence: TGTGCCAGCAGTCGAGCGGGGGGGCCTACAGATACGCAGTATTTT.

V and J are TRBV14 and TRBJ2-2; 11 bases align to TRBD2. This CDR3 spans 20 amino acids. V lost 4 bases, J lost 4 bases, and 17 bases stayed unmatched. Germline V lookup: CDR1 SGHDN, CDR2 FVKESK. The CDR3 loop is CASSPHIPGLAETVTGELFF. The DNA for the CDR3 is TGTGCCAGCAGCCCGCACATACCGGGACTAGCGGAGACGGTCACCGGGGAGCTGTTTTTT.

J is TRBJ2-3 and V is TRBV2; a possible D gene is TRBD1 (5 bases). CDR1 SNHLY and CDR2 FYNNEI come from the germline V gene. V lost 4 bases and J lost 8, with 13 bases in between. The CDR3 spans 13 residues. The CDR3 protein is CASSGRDEVTQYF. The CDR3 DNA reads TGTGCCAGCAGTGGCAGGGATGAGGTTACGCAGTATTTT.

CDR3 in amino acids: CASSTPRGVGTQYF. DNA for the CDR3: TGTGCCAGCAGTACCCCTCGGGGGGTTGGGACCCAGTACTTC. The chain uses TRBV2 and TRBJ2-5; TRBD2 matches at 7 bases. The CDR3 loop spans 14 amino acids. After removal of 5 bases from V and 7 bases from J, the junction contained 10 bases not matched to a gene. The germline gives CDR1 SNHLY, CDR2 FYNNEI.

In its sample, this clone was seen many times. The J gene is TRBJ1-2, the V gene TRBV11-1; TRBD1 agrees at 10 bases. Trimming removed 1 base from V and 4 bases from J; junction bases left unmatched: 3. The CDR3 extends over 15 amino acids. CDR1 and CDR2 from the germline V gene are SGHAT and FQDESV (reference sequence). The CDR3 spells CASSLGDRGAYGYTF. The CDR3 region has the DNA TGTGCCAGCAGCTTAGGGGACAGGGGTGCCTATGGCTACACCTTC.